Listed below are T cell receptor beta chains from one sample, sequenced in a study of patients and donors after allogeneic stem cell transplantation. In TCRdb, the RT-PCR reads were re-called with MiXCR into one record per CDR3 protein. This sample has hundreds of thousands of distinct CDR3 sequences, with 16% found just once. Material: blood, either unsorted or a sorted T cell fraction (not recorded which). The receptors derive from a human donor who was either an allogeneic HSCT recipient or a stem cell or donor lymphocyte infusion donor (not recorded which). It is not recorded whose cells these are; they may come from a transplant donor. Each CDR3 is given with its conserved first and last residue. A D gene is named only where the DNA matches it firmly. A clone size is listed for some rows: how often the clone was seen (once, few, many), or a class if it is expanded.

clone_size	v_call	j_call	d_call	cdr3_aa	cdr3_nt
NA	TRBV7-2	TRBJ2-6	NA	CASSSRSGANVLTF	TGTGCCAGCAGCTCAAGGTCTGGGGCCAACGTCCTGACTTTC
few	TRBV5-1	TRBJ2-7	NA	CASSLEHRGYEQYF	TGCGCCAGCAGCTTGGAGCATAGGGGCTACGAGCAGTACTTC
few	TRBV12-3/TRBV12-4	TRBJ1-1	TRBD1	CASSPRQGKNTEAFF	TGTGCCAGCAGTCCACGACAGGGAAAGAACACTGAAGCTTTCTTT
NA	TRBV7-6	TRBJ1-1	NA	CASSLAQGAQNTEAFF	TGTGCCAGCAGCTTAGCTCAGGGAGCTCAGAACACTGAAGCTTTCTTT
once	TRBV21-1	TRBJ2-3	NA	CASSRRQLGEPDTQYF	TGTGCCAGCAGCAGACGACAGCTAGGGGAGCCAGATACGCAGTATTTT
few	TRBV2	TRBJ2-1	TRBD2	CASSETPSGGYNEQFF	TGTGCCAGCAGTGAAACTCCTAGCGGGGGGTACAATGAGCAGTTCTTC
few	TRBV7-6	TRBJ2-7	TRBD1	CASSLDREVHEQYF	TGTGCCAGCAGCTTGGACAGGGAGGTCCACGAGCAGTACTTC
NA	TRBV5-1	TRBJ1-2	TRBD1	CASSPNWQGVVYGYTF	TGCGCCAGCAGCCCTAATTGGCAGGGGGTAGTCTATGGCTACACCTTC
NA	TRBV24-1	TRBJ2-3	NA	CATSGLGRGNTDTQYF	TGTGCCACCAGTGGTCTTGGGCGAGGAAACACAGATACGCAGTATTTT
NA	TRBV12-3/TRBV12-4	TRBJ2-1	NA	CASSWVVGEQFF	TGTGCCAGCAGTTGGGTAGTCGGTGAGCAGTTCTTC
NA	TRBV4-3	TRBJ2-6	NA	CASSLLFGANVLTF	TGCGCCAGCAGCCTCCTCTTTGGGGCCAACGTCCTGACTTTC
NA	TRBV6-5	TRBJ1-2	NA	CASSYSPAGNYGYSF	TGTGCCAGCAGTTACTCCCCCGCAGGCAACTATGGCTACTCCTTC
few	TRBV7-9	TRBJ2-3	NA	CASSGTLKNTQYF	TGTGCCAGCAGCGGGACTTTGAAGAATACGCAGTATTTT
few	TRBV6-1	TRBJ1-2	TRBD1	CASSRQGAALGGYTF	TGTGCCAGCAGTCGACAGGGGGCAGCCCTCGGTGGCTACACCTTC
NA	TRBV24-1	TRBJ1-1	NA	CATSDFRGSTGAFF	TGTGCCACCAGTGATTTTCGGGGGTCCACAGGAGCTTTCTTT
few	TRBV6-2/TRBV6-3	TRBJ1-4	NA	CASSWERGVKLFF	TGTGCCAGCAGTTGGGAAAGGGGCGTGAAACTGTTTTTT
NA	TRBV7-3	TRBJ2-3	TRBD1	CASGEGGQGTDTQYF	TGTGCCAGCGGAGAGGGGGGACAGGGCACAGATACGCAGTATTTT
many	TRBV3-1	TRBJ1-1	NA	CASSQDQTARWAFF	TGTGCCAGCAGCCAAGATCAGACAGCTCGGTGGGCTTTCTTT
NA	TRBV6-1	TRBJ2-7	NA	CASSRVAYYEQYF	TGTGCCAGCAGTCGGGTGGCATATTACGAGCAGTACTTC